This T cell receptor (beta chain) stems from a study of cytomegalovirus exposure and HLA in healthy donors. Concerning this clone itself: Its antigen is not identified.

General study findings and limits: Sequences of the TCR beta chain were said to predict the HLA-A and HLA-B alleles of most subjects accurately. The study put under 200 TCR beta chains on its list as cytomegalovirus-associated.

PCR amplification relied on 60 Vbeta primers (plus 13 Jbeta primers). Some clones are missing from TCRdb's copy, which holds only in-frame ones; the method was immunoSEQ multiplex PCR. This sample has roughly 100,000 clones, with 75% found just once. This CDR3 contains 15 residues. The germline CDR1 and CDR2 sequences are SGHTA and FQGNSA. Trimming removed 3 bases at V and 0 bases at J, with 9 bases between. The chain joins TRBV7-2 to TRBJ1-3; no clear D gene. The source material was PBMCs. The TCR sequence derives from a man in his forties in good health and CMV-seronegative. The CDR3 loop is CASSFRRASGNTIYF. In DNA, the CDR3 is TGTGCCAGCAGCTTTAGGAGGGCCTCTGGAAACACCATATATTTT.